These 11 T cell receptor beta chains originate from one sample sequenced in a study of blood T cell repertoires in COVID-19. Produced via immunoSEQ multiplex PCR; TCRdb's table is partial and in-frame only. The data contain some 170,000 clones, around nine tenths of them seen just once; the ten biggest clones take up around an eighth. Specimen: peripheral blood. These receptor sequences come from a woman in her seventies with COVID-19, enrolled during active disease.

This clone has only one observation. The chain employs TRBV9 and TRBJ2-3, with D maybe TRBD2 (6 bases). The CDR3 extends over 12 amino acids. Trimming pared 3 bases from V and 5 bases from J, leaving 7 bases between. CDR1 SGDLS and CDR2 YYNGEE come from the germline V gene. DNA for the CDR3: TGTGCCAGCAGCGCCGGGGGAGATACGCAGTATTTT. The encoded protein is CASSAGGDTQYF.

The chain has TRBV5-1 and TRBJ2-7; TRBD1 agrees at 9 bases. CDR3 length: 14 amino acids. The germline gives CDR1 SGHRS, CDR2 YFSETQ. V dropped 0 bases and J dropped 2; count of bases not matched to a gene: 0. In DNA form, the CDR3 reads TGCGCCAGCAGCTTGGACAGGGGGCCCTACGAGCAGTACTTC. It specifies CASSLDRGPYEQYF.

V is TRBV18 and J is TRBJ1-2; D not certain. CDR1 is KGHSH and CDR2 is LQKENI in the germline V gene. Trimming stripped 3 bases from V and 0 bases from J, with 5 bases between. The CDR3 extends over 13 amino acids. The CDR3 spells CASSPSTNYGYTF. The CDR3 DNA follows: TGTGCCAGCTCACCGTCAACTAACTATGGCTACACCTTC.

This clone has just a few counts. J is TRBJ2-1 and V is TRBV24-1, with D tentatively TRBD1 (7 bases). Trimming cost V 7 bases and J 6 bases, with 18 bases left between them. The CDR3 is made up of 15 amino acids. The germline V gene has CDR1 KGHDR and CDR2 SFDVKD. CDR3 nucleotide sequence: TGTGCCACCAGCACAGGGGAGGTTATCGGCAATGAGCAGTTCTTC. Translated: CATSTGEVIGNEQFF.

V and J are TRBV21-1 and TRBJ2-1; the table's D call, TRBD2, has no DNA check behind it. TRBV21-1 is labeled a pseudogene. The CDR3 length is 15 residues. The CDR3 coding sequence is TGTGCCAGCAGCAAATGGGTGAGGCTCGACAATGAGCAGTTCTTC. The encoded protein is CASSKWVRLDNEQFF.

The chain carries TRBV7-3 and TRBJ2-7; the D is unclear. Per germline, CDR1 SGHTA and CDR2 FQGTGA. The CDR3 runs 15 residues. Trimming took 4 bases from V and 1 from J, leaving 14 bases between them. This CDR3 is CASSSTSAGSYEQYF. The DNA for the CDR3 is TGTGCCAGCAGCTCCACGTCGGCCGGGTCCTACGAGCAGTACTTC.

V and J are TRBV7-9 and TRBJ1-2, with 8 bases lining up with TRBD1. Germline lookup yields CDR1 SEHNR and CDR2 FQNEAQ (reference sequence). V trimming: 3 bases; J trimming: 5 bases; junction bases outside the gene matches: 8. The CDR3 is 15 residues long. The CDR3 DNA follows: TGTGCCAGCAGCTTGGGACAGGAGACCTTATATGGCTACACCTTC. Translated: CASSLGQETLYGYTF. Combining the CDR3 with reference TRBV7-9 and TRBJ1-2 gives the whole variable domain DTGVSQNPRHKITKRGQNVTFRCDPISEHNRLYWYRQTLGQGPEFLTYFQNEAQLEKSRLLSDRFSAERPKGSFSTLEIQRTEQGDSAMYLCASSLGQETLYGYTFGSGTRLTVV.

The rearrangement links TRBV7-3 to TRBJ2-2; 9 bases fit TRBD2. From germline, CDR1 is SGHTA and CDR2 FQGTGA. With V trimmed by 2 bases and J by 5 bases, 6 bases remained unmatched. The CDR3 covers 16 residues. CDR3 in DNA: TGTGCCAGCAGCTTAGCGGGAGGGGGACGAACCGGGGAGCTGTTTTTT. Amino acids: CASSLAGGGRTGELFF.

This clone was seen a single time. This chain joins TRBV18 and TRBJ1-5; D is unclear. Trimming shortened V by 3 bases and J by 0 bases, and 12 bases separated the two germline ends. Germline lookup yields CDR1 KGHSH and CDR2 LQKENI. The CDR3 has 16 amino acids. DNA for the CDR3: TGTGCCAGCTCACCCTTCGGAGGCTATAGCAATCAGCCCCAGCATTTT. It specifies CASSPFGGYSNQPQHF. Full variable domain (rest looked up from reference TRBV18 and TRBJ1-5): NAGVMQNPRHLVRRRGQEARLRCSPMKGHSHVYWYRQLPEEGLKFMVYLQKENIIDESGMPKERFSAEFPKEGPSILRIQQVVRGDSAAYFCASSPFGGYSNQPQHFGDGTRLSIL.

This chain links TRBV3-1 (or the pseudogene TRBV3-2) with TRBJ1-4; D is perhaps TRBD1 (5 bases). The CDR3 is 15 residues long. CDR1 is LGHDT, CDR2 YNNKEL, per germline (reference sequence). V dropped 3 bases and J dropped 6 bases, with 14 bases sitting between them. CDR3 in DNA: TGTGCCAGCAGCCAGGGAACAGGTACCTATGAAAAACTGTTTTTT. Its protein product is CASSQGTGTYEKLFF.

This clone showed up just once. This chain uses TRBV13 with TRBJ2-1, with 13 nucleotides matching TRBD2. The V and J ends lost 6 bases and 6 bases, in that order; junction bases with no gene match: 20. From germline, CDR1 is PRHDT and CDR2 FYEKMQ (reference sequence). The CDR3 has 20 amino acids. The CDR3 is CASRLTPGTSGVGVINEQFF. The CDR3 DNA follows: TGTGCCAGCAGATTAACCCCCGGGACTAGCGGGGTGGGGGTTATCAATGAGCAGTTCTTC.